One and the same sample provided the 13 T cell receptor beta chains below, sequenced in a study of spatial heterogeneity in lung cancer. The time point is: sample taken at primary tumor resection. TCRdb used MiXCR to reprocess the 5' RACE reads, holding one entry per CDR3 protein. The sample shows some 13,000 distinct CDR3 sequences, around 3.7% of them seen only once. The sequencing here drew on PBMCs, taken at surgery. The receptors here all came from a male donor with early-stage non-small cell lung cancer.

This clonotype was recorded at least ten times. The rearrangement links TRBV3-1 to TRBJ1-2; 7 bases agree with TRBD1. The length of the CDR3 is 17 residues. Germline V gene data show CDR1 as LGHDT and CDR2 as YNNKEL (reference sequence). The V gene end was trimmed by 3 bases and the J gene end by 2 bases; junction bases not matched to a gene: 12. CDR3 region: CASSQLDRSYLNYGYTF. DNA of the CDR3: TGTGCCAGCAGCCAGCTGGACAGGTCATATTTGAACTATGGCTACACCTTC.

This clonotype was seen ten or more times. The chain uses TRBV24-1 and TRBJ2-7; D gene uncertain. The CDR3 covers 13 residues. Germline V lookup: CDR1 KGHDR, CDR2 SFDVKD. Trimming removed 3 bases at V and 2 bases at J, with 7 bases between. The CDR3 sequence: CATSDAVTYEQYF. The CDR3 DNA is TGTGCCACCAGTGATGCGGTGACCTACGAGCAGTACTTC.

The chain is built from TRBV5-1 and TRBJ2-1, with TRBD1 identical over 8 bases. Germline V gene sequence: CDR1 SGHRS, CDR2 YFSETQ. This CDR3 has 15 amino acids. The junction had 5 bases not matched to a gene; V was cut back by 4 bases and J by 2 bases. CDR3 sequence (DNA): TGCGCCAGCAGCGGGGGGACAGGCGCCTACAATGAGCAGTTCTTC. Translation: CASSGGTGAYNEQFF.

This clonotype was detected many times. V usage is TRBV7-3 and J usage is TRBJ2-2; the D is unclear. V was trimmed by 3 bases and J by 4 bases, leaving 6 bases between them. Germline CDR1 SGHTA, CDR2 FQGTGA. This CDR3 is built from 13 residues. The CDR3 loop is CASSFTSTGELFF. CDR3 DNA: TGTGCCAGCAGCTTTACCTCCACCGGGGAGCTGTTTTTT.

This clonotype was seen ten or more times. The chain couples TRBV6-5 to TRBJ2-2; 10 bases fit TRBD2. CDR1 is MNHEY and CDR2 is SVGAGI in the germline V gene. There are 16 residues in the CDR3. V lost 7 bases, J lost 1 base, and 6 bases stayed unmatched. This CDR3 reads CASTPGLAVNTGELFF. CDR3 nucleotide sequence: TGTGCCAGCACCCCCGGACTAGCGGTGAACACCGGGGAGCTGTTTTTT.

This clonotype was seen repeatedly, ten times or more. The J gene is TRBJ2-7, the V gene TRBV6-5, with 11 bases that match TRBD1. Germline trimming cut 4 bases from V and 5 bases from J; bases unmatched to any gene: 4. CDR3 length: 14 residues. Germline V CDR1 and CDR2: MNHEY, SVGAGI. The CDR3 is CASSSGQGGNEQYF. The CDR3 DNA sequence: TGTGCCAGCAGTTCGGGACAGGGGGGCAACGAGCAGTACTTC.

This clonotype showed up many times. This chain uses TRBV6-6 with TRBJ1-4; D gene uncertain. This CDR3 spans 14 amino acids. CDR1 and CDR2 (germline): MNHNY, SVGAGI (reference sequence). The V end lost 2 bases, the J end lost 7 bases, and 11 bases lay between the germline ends. The CDR3 sequence: CASSYDSEGEKLFF. Written as DNA, the CDR3 is TGTGCCAGCAGTTACGACTCCGAGGGTGAAAAACTGTTTTTT.

This clonotype was seen repeatedly, ten times or more. This chain connects TRBV23-1 to TRBJ2-7, with D possibly TRBD2 on 5 matching bases. TRBV23-1 is filed as an ORF, its function uncertain. Trimming cost V 0 bases and J 3 bases, with 12 bases left between them. This CDR3 contains 15 residues. CDR3 protein: CASSQSGQRIYEQYF. The CDR3 coding sequence is TGCGCCAGCAGTCAATCAGGTCAGCGGATCTACGAGCAGTACTTC.

This clonotype has at least ten counts. The chain has TRBV20-1 and TRBJ2-2, with D tentatively TRBD2 (5 bases). This CDR3 contains 13 residues. The V gene lost 3 bases and the J gene lost 5 bases, with 10 bases spanning the gap. Germline V gene data show CDR1 as DFQATT and CDR2 as SNEGSKA (reference sequence). The CDR3 sequence: CSASGDITGELFF. In DNA form, the CDR3 reads TGCAGTGCTAGCGGGGATATTACCGGGGAGCTGTTTTTT.

A few counts support this clonotype. This chain connects TRBV7-9 to TRBJ2-3, with a possible D match to TRBD2 (5 bases). Germline CDR1 is SEHNR and CDR2 is FQNEAQ (reference sequence). V shed 1 base and J shed 4 bases, with 18 bases lying between them. This CDR3 spans 17 amino acids. The CDR3 bases are TGTGCCAGCAGCTTAGGTCAGGTGGGAGCTGGCGCAGATACGCAGTATTTT. It yields the protein CASSLGQVGAGADTQYF.

This clonotype was observed at least ten times. V usage is TRBV28 and J usage is TRBJ1-2, with 7 bases identical to TRBD1. The J segment lost 3 bases and the V segment lost 11 bases, leaving 6 bases of the junction unmatched. The germline gives CDR1 MDHEN, CDR2 SYDVKM. The CDR3 length is 12 residues. The CDR3 DNA reads as TGTGCCGTACAGGGGATGGACTATGGCTACACCTTC. Residues: CAVQGMDYGYTF.

At least ten counts were recorded for this clonotype. This chain uses TRBV28 with TRBJ2-3; 12 nucleotides align to TRBD2. Germline CDR1 MDHEN, CDR2 SYDVKM. The CDR3 spans 14 residues. V trimming: 8 bases; J trimming: 4 bases; junction bases outside the gene matches: 4. This chain's CDR3 is CASQTSGSSDTQYF. DNA for the CDR3: TGTGCCAGCCAGACTAGCGGGAGCTCAGATACGCAGTATTTT.

This clonotype was picked up many times. The chain uses TRBV28 and TRBJ2-7; no definite D call. CDR3 length: 12 amino acids. CDR1 and CDR2 from the germline V gene are MDHEN and SYDVKM. With 5 bases removed from V and 0 bases from J, the gap between germline ends came to 5 bases. The CDR3 region has the DNA TGTGCCAGCAGTATGTCCTCCTACGAGCAGTACTTC. Encoded protein: CASSMSSYEQYF. The whole variable domain, filled in from reference TRBV28 and TRBJ2-7, reads DVKVTQSSRYLVKRTGEKVFLECVQDMDHENMFWYRQDPGLGLRLIYFSYDVKMKEKGDIPEGYSVSREKKERFSLILESASTNQTSMYLCASSMSSYEQYFGPGTRLTVT.